This entry lists 8 T cell receptor beta chains sequenced from one sample in a study of human T cells and chemical hapten exposure. Time point meaning: pre-sensitization, week 0. Sample treatment: therapeutic diphenylcyclopropenone sensitization with weekly scalp DPC. In TCRdb, the RACE reads were re-called with MiXCR into one record per CDR3 protein. In the table there are 180,000 or so distinct CDR3 sequences, around 30% of which are singletons. The sequencing used whole blood, collected in connection with sensitization to the hapten diphenylcyclopropenone (DPC). These receptors all come from a woman in her thirties with alopecia areata. Some clones in this sample may be carry-over from other donors' samples.

The chain combines TRBV11-2 with TRBJ1-2, with TRBD1 identical over 10 bases. The CDR3 length is 14 residues. Germline CDR1 is SGHAT and CDR2 is FQNNGV. Losses at the gene ends were 4 bases for V and 6 bases for J; bases not matched to a gene: 5. CDR3: CASSYRTGGDGYTF. The CDR3 bases are TGTGCCAGCAGCTACCGGACAGGGGGGGATGGCTACACCTTC.

This sequence joins TRBV7-9 and TRBJ2-2; 7 bases fit TRBD2. With V trimmed by 9 bases and J by 0 bases, 4 bases remained unmatched. CDR3 length: 14 amino acids. Germline-derived CDR1 and CDR2 are SEHNR and FQNEAQ (reference sequence). CDR3 DNA: TGTGCCAGAACGAGCGGGGCGAACACCGGGGAGCTGTTTTTT. It codes for CARTSGANTGELFF.

This sequence joins TRBV19 and TRBJ2-2, with TRBD2 matching over 9 bases. The germline V gene has CDR1 LNHDA and CDR2 SQIVND (reference sequence). CDR3 length equals 17 residues. With V trimmed by 5 bases and J by 2 bases, 9 bases remained unmatched. For the CDR3, the DNA is TGTGCCAGTAGTGGGCTAGCGGGACTACCAAACACCGGGGAGCTGTTTTTT. Translating gives CASSGLAGLPNTGELFF. The full variable domain, completed using reference TRBV19 and TRBJ2-2, is DGGITQSPKYLFRKEGQNVTLSCEQNLNHDAMYWYRQDPGQGLRLIYYSQIVNDFQKGDIAEGYSVSREKKESFPLTVTSAQKNPTAFYLCASSGLAGLPNTGELFFGEGSRLTVL.

This clonotype has just a few counts. This chain uses TRBV28 with TRBJ2-7, with a possible D match to TRBD2 (6 bases). Germline lookup yields CDR1 MDHEN and CDR2 SYDVKM. V was shortened by 8 bases and J by 3 bases, with 14 bases between the two germline ends. This CDR3 comprises 13 residues. In DNA form, the CDR3 reads TGTGCCAGCCTCCGACCGGGGGACTACGAGCAGTACTTC. It specifies CASLRPGDYEQYF.

The chain employs TRBV10-3 and TRBJ1-6; 7 positions agree with TRBD1. V lost 8 bases, J lost 8 bases, and 6 bases stayed unmatched. Germline loops: CDR1 ENHRY, CDR2 SYGVKD. This CDR3 has 13 amino acids. The CDR3 sequence: CAISGTADSPLHF. Written as DNA, the CDR3 is TGTGCCATCTCTGGGACAGCGGATTCACCCCTCCACTTT.

This clonotype was observed a handful of times. This chain connects TRBV24-1 to TRBJ1-5; 10 nucleotides agree with TRBD1. The V gene's germline CDR1 is KGHDR and CDR2 SFDVKD. This CDR3 is built from 14 residues. J lost 0 bases, V lost 9 bases, and 1 base had no gene match. CDR3 sequence (DNA): TGTGCCACCGGACAGGGGGATAGCAATCAGCCCCAGCATTTT. This translates into CATGQGDSNQPQHF.

V gene TRBV12-3 or TRBV12-4 combines with J gene TRBJ2-3; D is unresolved. Trimming stripped 5 bases from V and 8 bases from J, with 14 bases between. This CDR3 has 13 residues. Written as DNA, the CDR3 is TGTGCCAGCAGTACCTCTTCTCAAGGTACGCAGTATTTT. Residues: CASSTSSQGTQYF.

The CDR3 coding sequence is TGTGCCAGCAGCTCCCGTTCTGATGAAGCTTTCTTT. It is translated as CASSSRSDEAFF. The chain joins TRBV7-9 to TRBJ1-1; D is unresolved. V dropped 4 bases and J dropped 7 bases, with 10 bases sitting between them. This CDR3 is built from 12 residues. Looked up from germline, CDR1 is SEHNR and CDR2 is FQNEAQ (reference sequence).